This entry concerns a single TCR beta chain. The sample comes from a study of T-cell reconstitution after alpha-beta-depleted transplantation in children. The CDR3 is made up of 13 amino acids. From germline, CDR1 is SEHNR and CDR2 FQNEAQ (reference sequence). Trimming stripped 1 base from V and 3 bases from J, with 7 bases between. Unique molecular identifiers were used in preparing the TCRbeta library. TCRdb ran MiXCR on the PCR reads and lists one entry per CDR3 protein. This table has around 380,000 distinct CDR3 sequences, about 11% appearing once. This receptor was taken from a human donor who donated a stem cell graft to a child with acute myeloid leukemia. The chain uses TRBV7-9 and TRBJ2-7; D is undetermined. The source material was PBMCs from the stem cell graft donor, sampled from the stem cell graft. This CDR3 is CASSLEARYEQYV. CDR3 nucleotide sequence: TGTGCCAGCAGCTTAGAGGCGCGCTACGAGCAGTACGTC.